A selection of T cell receptor beta chains follows, all from one sample in a study of blood T cell repertoires in COVID-19. Repertoires were generated with immunoSEQ multiplex PCR, while TCRdb's copy carries only in-frame clones and drops some. This table has about 270,000 clones, 80% to 90% appearing once. Sequenced input: PBMCs or T cells enriched from blood (not recorded which). Receptors originate from a woman aged 18-30 years who had recovered from COVID-19. The CDR3 runs from the conserved cysteine through the conserved F or W. The D gene is left open where the match is weak.

TRBV30,TRBD2,TRBJ2-3,CAWSVASGGRDTQYF,TGTGCCTGGAGTGTGGCTAGCGGGGGGAGGGATACGCAGTATTTT
TRBV5-1,TRBD2,TRBJ2-3,CASSGGLAVTDTQYF,TGCGCCAGCAGCGGGGGACTAGCGGTAACAGATACGCAGTATTTT
TRBV4-2,NA,TRBJ2-2,CASSPQIGQTNTGELFF,TGTGCCAGCAGCCCCCAGATAGGACAAACGAACACCGGGGAGCTGTTTTTT
TRBV7-3,TRBD2,TRBJ2-7,CASSYGGGPNYEQYF,TGTGCCAGCAGCTATGGCGGGGGGCCCAACTACGAGCAGTACTTC
TRBV7-6,TRBD1,TRBJ1-6,CASSLAQTGGGSPLHF,TGTGCCAGCAGCTTAGCGCAGACAGGGGGCGGTTCACCCCTCCACTTT
TRBV3-1/TRBV3-2,NA,TRBJ1-2,CASSQEVGIGRAQGYTF,TGTGCCAGCAGCCAAGAAGTGGGGATTGGCAGGGCGCAAGGCTACACCTTC
TRBV12-3/TRBV12-4,TRBD2,TRBJ2-3,CASGLAGGDTQYF,TGTGCCAGCGGCCTGGCGGGGGGGGATACGCAGTATTTT
TRBV3-1/TRBV3-2,NA,TRBJ2-2,CASSHEVLAATGELFF,TGTGCCAGCAGCCATGAGGTACTAGCCGCCACCGGGGAGCTGTTTTTT
TRBV14,TRBD1,TRBJ1-2,CASSQVGDRVSGGYTF,TGTGCCAGCAGCCAAGTGGGAGACAGGGTCTCGGGTGGCTACACCTTC
TRBV5-1,NA,TRBJ2-7,CASSRARTRDEQYF,TGCGCCAGCAGCAGGGCTCGGACTCGGGACGAGCAGTACTTC
TRBV5-1,TRBD1,TRBJ2-4,CASRPGTGSDIQYF,TGCGCCAGCAGACCCGGGACAGGGAGTGACATTCAGTACTTC
TRBV10-3,NA,TRBJ1-5,CAISALGDYQPQHF,TGTGCCATCAGTGCGTTAGGAGACTATCAGCCCCAGCATTTT
TRBV5-1,NA,TRBJ1-1,CASSLYSGPNTEAFF,TGCGCCAGCAGCTTGTACTCAGGGCCCAACACTGAAGCTTTCTTT
TRBV6-2/TRBV6-3,NA,TRBJ1-5,CASSSPRDQPQHF,TGTGCCAGCAGTAGTCCCAGGGATCAGCCCCAGCATTTT
TRBV30,NA,TRBJ2-7,CAWSVLGGNYEQYF,TGTGCCTGGAGTGTACTTGGCGGCAACTACGAGCAGTACTTC
TRBV7-2,NA,TRBJ2-6,CASSFPDRLASGANVLTF,TGTGCCAGCAGCTTCCCGGACAGACTAGCCTCTGGGGCCAACGTCCTGACTTTC
TRBV9,NA,TRBJ1-3,CASSVTGTGNTIYF,TGTGCCAGCAGCGTCACAGGGACTGGAAACACCATATATTTT
TRBV29-1,TRBD1,TRBJ1-2,CSATGGRDYGYTF,TGCAGCGCAACAGGGGGCCGAGACTATGGCTACACCTTC
TRBV5-6,TRBD1,TRBJ1-2,CASSVIQGLGYGYTF,TGTGCCAGCAGCGTGATACAGGGGTTGGGATATGGCTACACCTTC
TRBV6-1,TRBD2,TRBJ2-1,CASSEGSPGLAFSYNEQFF,TGTGCCAGCAGTGAAGGATCGCCGGGACTAGCCTTCTCCTACAATGAGCAGTTCTTC
TRBV7-9,NA,TRBJ1-1,CASSLYSTELSDAEAFF,TGTGCCAGCAGCTTATACAGCACGGAACTGTCTGATGCTGAAGCTTTCTTT
TRBV5-1,NA,TRBJ2-7,CASKQGSSYEQYF,TGCGCCAGCAAACAGGGAAGCTCCTACGAGCAGTACTTC